This record concerns one TCR beta chain sequence. These data originate in a study of ipilimumab plus nivolumab after autologous stem cell transplantation. Patients received nivolumab 3 mg/kg at weeks 1, 4, 7, 10, then fortnightly to week 26. The method was immunoSEQ multiplex PCR; TCRdb's version includes in-frame clones alone and lacks a portion of them. The sample holds some 25,000 clones, more than 70% seen once. The sample here was PBMCs, taken in a trial of ipilimumab plus nivolumab as post-transplant consolidation. This clonotype originated in a male donor with diffuse large B-cell lymphoma.

The CDR3 spells CASSLAQDSIEQFF. The CDR3 nucleotides read TGCGCCAGCAGCTTGGCGCAGGACAGTATTGAGCAGTTCTTC. V usage is TRBV5-1 and J usage is TRBJ2-1; a weak D match, TRBD1 (6 bases). The germline CDR1 and CDR2 sequences are SGHRS and YFSETQ. Trimming took 0 bases from V and 9 from J, leaving 13 bases between them. CDR3 length: 14 residues.